The 14 T cell receptor beta chains reported below all come from one sample, sequenced in a study of T cell clusters in autoimmune cytopenias. Each sample's input was 250 ng genomic DNA, some 34,000 genome equivalents. TRB rearrangements were amplified by touch-down multiplex PCR with mixed TRB-A/B primers. With the multiplex PCR reads reprocessed, TCRdb shows one record per CDR3 protein and no DNA. Its clone listing holds several thousand distinct CDR3 sequences. This sample was also put to use in a study of T cell repertoires in aging, cancer and after chemotherapy.

Specimen: peripheral blood. These receptors were obtained from a human donor in good health.

J is TRBJ2-1 and V is TRBV20-1; no DNA is available, so the TRBD1 call from TCRdb remains unchecked. CDR3 length: 13 amino acids. Per the germline V gene, CDR1 is DFQATT and CDR2 is SNEGSKA (reference sequence). The CDR3 region is CSAPDSGETEQFF.

This chain uses TRBV20-1 with TRBJ2-7; the TRBD1 assignment by TCRdb is unverifiable without DNA. The CDR3 totals 14 residues. The V gene's germline CDR1 is DFQATT and CDR2 SNEGSKA (reference sequence). The CDR3 sequence: CSARTARGRGEQYF.

This clonotype is medium-sized by frequency. This rearrangement joins TRBV6-1 to TRBJ2-7. CDR1 and CDR2 from the germline V gene are MNHNS and SASEGT. There are 13 residues in the CDR3. The CDR3 region is CASRLIESYEQYF.

This clonotype is identified as medium-sized from frequency. The V call is TRBV6-4, the J call TRBJ2-2; TCRdb gives TRBD2 as the D gene, but with no DNA this cannot be confirmed. There are 16 residues in the CDR3. The germline V gene encodes CDR1 MRHNA and CDR2 SNTAGT. Here the CDR3 reads CASSELAGTNTGELFF.

In terms of frequency, this clonotype is medium-sized (0.01 to 0.1%). The chain has TRBV6-5 and TRBJ2-2. The CDR3 has 14 amino acids. Germline V gene data show CDR1 as MNHEY and CDR2 as SVGAGI. Here the CDR3 reads CASSYRWNTGELFF.

The V call is TRBV19, the J call TRBJ2-2. The CDR3 contains 13 residues. Germline assignment: CDR1 LNHDA and CDR2 SQIVND (reference sequence). The CDR3 is CASSIRQTGELFF.

The rearrangement joins TRBV11-2 to TRBJ2-5; TCRdb reports TRBD1, a call that lacks DNA to check it against. Germline CDR1 reads SGHAT; CDR2 reads FQNNGV. The CDR3 totals 14 residues. The CDR3 here is CASSAPSRGETQYF.

The chain joins TRBV30 to TRBJ1-3. Germline lookup yields CDR1 GTSNPN and CDR2 SVGIG (reference sequence). The CDR3 is made up of 14 amino acids. CDR3 residues: CAWSFGVAGNTIYF. Filled out from reference TRBV30 and TRBJ1-3, the complete variable domain reads SQTIHQWPATLVQPVGSPLSLECTVEGTSNPNLYWYRQAAGRGLQLLFYSVGIGQISSEVPQNLSASRPQDRQFILSSKKLLLSDSGFYLCAWSFGVAGNTIYFGEGSWLTVV.

Frequency places this clonotype as medium-sized. The chain uses TRBV18 and TRBJ1-4; TCRdb lists TRBD1, though no DNA is available to test this call. Per germline, CDR1 KGHSH and CDR2 LQKENI. The CDR3 loop spans 15 amino acids. Here the CDR3 reads CASSEGGATNEKLFF. Supplemented by reference TRBV18 and TRBJ1-4, the full variable domain reads NAGVMQNPRHLVRRRGQEARLRCSPMKGHSHVYWYRQLPEEGLKFMVYLQKENIIDESGMPKERFSAEFPKEGPSILRIQQVVRGDSAAYFCASSEGGATNEKLFFGSGTQLSVL.

According to its frequency, this clonotype is medium-sized. The chain uses TRBV5-1 and TRBJ2-5. The germline CDR1 and CDR2 sequences are SGHRS and YFSETQ. The CDR3 spans 13 residues. The chain's CDR3 is CASSYGNQETQYF.

J is TRBJ2-7 and V is TRBV7-6; TCRdb reports TRBD2, a call that lacks DNA to check it against. Looked up from germline, CDR1 is SGHVS and CDR2 is FNYEAQ. The CDR3 has 14 residues. Here the CDR3 reads CASIPGTSHYEQYF.

The chain has TRBV5-4 and TRBJ2-5; TCRdb's assignment of TRBD1 cannot be checked, as there is no DNA. There are 13 residues in the CDR3. Germline CDR1 is SGHNT and CDR2 is YYREEE (reference sequence). CDR3 sequence reads: CASSSGGQETQYF.

The chain couples TRBV5-5 to TRBJ2-2; TCRdb's D gene call, TRBD2, goes unchecked for lack of DNA. The CDR3 extends over 16 amino acids. CDR1 SGHKS and CDR2 YYEKEE come from the germline V gene (reference sequence). CDR3 loop: CASSATSGSNGGELFF.

This CDR3 is CASSPKAPLAGGQAEQFF. V gene TRBV18 combines with J gene TRBJ2-1; TCRdb's D call, TRBD2, is unchecked because there is no DNA. This CDR3 contains 18 residues. Germline CDR1 KGHSH, CDR2 LQKENI.